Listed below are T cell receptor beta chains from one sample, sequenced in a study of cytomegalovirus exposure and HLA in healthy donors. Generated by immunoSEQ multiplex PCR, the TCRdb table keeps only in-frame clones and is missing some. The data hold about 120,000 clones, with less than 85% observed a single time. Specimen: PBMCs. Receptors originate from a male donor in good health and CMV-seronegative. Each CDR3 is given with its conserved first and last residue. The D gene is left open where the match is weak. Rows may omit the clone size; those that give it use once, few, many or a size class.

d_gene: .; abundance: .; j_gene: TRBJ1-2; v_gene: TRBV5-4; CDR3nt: TGTGCCAGCAGCTTCCGACAAAATGGCTACACCTTC; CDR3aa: CASSFRQNGYTF
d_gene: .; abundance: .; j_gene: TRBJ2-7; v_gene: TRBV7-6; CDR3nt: TGTGCCAGCAGCTTAACCGGTTTCTACGAGCAGTACTTC; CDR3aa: CASSLTGFYEQYF
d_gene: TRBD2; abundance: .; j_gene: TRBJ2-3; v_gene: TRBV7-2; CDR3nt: TGTGCCAGCAGCGCAGCGGGGGGGCGGACAGATACGCAGTATTTT; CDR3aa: CASSAAGGRTDTQYF
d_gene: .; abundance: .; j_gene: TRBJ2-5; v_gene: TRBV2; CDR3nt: TGTGCCAGCAGTAGCAACCGGGACACCCAAGCCCAGTACTTC; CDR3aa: CASSSNRDTQAQYF
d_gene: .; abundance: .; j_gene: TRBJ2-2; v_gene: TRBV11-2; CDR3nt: TGTGCCAGCGGCGGAAGTCTGCGGACCGGGGAGCTGTTTTTT; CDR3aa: CASGGSLRTGELFF
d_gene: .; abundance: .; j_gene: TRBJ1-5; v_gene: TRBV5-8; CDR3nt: TGTGCCAGCAGCCCCGGTGGAGTAAATCAGCCCCAGCATTTT; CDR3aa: CASSPGGVNQPQHF
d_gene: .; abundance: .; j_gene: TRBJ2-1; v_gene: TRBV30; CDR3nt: TGTGCCTGGAGTGTGAGTGCGGCTGAGCAGTTCTTC; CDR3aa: CAWSVSAAEQFF
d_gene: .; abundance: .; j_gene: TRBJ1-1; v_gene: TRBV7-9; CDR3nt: TGTGCCAGCAGCTTAGCTACCCAGGGGTATATGAACACTGAAGCTTTCTTT; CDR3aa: CASSLATQGYMNTEAFF
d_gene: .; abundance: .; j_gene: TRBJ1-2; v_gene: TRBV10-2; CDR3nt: TGCGCCAGCCGCGGGGGGGCTGAGGGCTACACCTTC; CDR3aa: CASRGGAEGYTF
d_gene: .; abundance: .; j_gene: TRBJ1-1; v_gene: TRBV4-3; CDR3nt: TGCGCCAGCAGCCAAGATACAGGCATCACTGAAGCTTTCTTT; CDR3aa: CASSQDTGITEAFF
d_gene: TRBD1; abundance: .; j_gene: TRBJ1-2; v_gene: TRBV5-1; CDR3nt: TGCGCCAGCAGCCCCAGACAGGGATCCTATGGCTACACCTTC; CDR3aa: CASSPRQGSYGYTF
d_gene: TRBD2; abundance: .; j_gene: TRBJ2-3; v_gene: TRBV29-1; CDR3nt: TGCAGCGTTGAGTTGGCGGGAGGGCCGACAGATACGCAGTATTTT; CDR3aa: CSVELAGGPTDTQYF
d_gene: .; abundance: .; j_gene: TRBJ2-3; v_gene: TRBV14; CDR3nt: TGTGCCAGCAGCCAAGATTCAATCCGGGGACAGTATTTT; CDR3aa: CASSQDSIRGQYF
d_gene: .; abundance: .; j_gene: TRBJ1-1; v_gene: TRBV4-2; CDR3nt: TGTGCCAGCAGCCGAACTCTCAGGGAAAACACTGAAGCTTTCTTT; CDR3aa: CASSRTLRENTEAFF
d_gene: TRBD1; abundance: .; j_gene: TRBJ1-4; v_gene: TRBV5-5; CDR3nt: TGTGCCAGCAGCTGGGGACAGGGGGCGTATGAAAAACTGTTTTTT; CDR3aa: CASSWGQGAYEKLFF
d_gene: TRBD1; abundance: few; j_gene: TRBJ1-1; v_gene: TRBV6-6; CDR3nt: TGTGCCAGCAGGTCCCCCCAGGGACAGGACGCCTTCTTT; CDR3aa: CASRSPQGQDAFF
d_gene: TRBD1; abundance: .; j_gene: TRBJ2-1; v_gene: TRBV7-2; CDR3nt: TGTGCCAGCAGCTTATTCGGTGGACAGGTGTTGAATGAGCAGTTCTTC; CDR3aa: CASSLFGGQVLNEQFF
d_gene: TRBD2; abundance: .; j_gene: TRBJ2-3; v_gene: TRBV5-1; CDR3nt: TGCGCCAGCAGCTTGGCCGGGCGGACTAGCTGGGATACGCAGTATTTT; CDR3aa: CASSLAGRTSWDTQYF
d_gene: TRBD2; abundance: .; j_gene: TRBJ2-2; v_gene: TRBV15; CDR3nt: TGTGCCACCAGCCAAAGCCGGGGGGGGGTGACCGGGGAGCTGTTTTTT; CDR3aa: CATSQSRGGVTGELFF
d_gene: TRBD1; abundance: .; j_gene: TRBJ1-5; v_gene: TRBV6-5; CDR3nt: TGTGCCAGCAGGGGGACAGGGAGCAATCAGCCCCAGCATTTT; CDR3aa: CASRGTGSNQPQHF
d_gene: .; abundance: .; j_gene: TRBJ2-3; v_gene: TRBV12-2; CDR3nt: TGTGCAAGACCCAGATGGCGGGAAATGACAGATACGCAGTATTTT; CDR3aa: CARPRWREMTDTQYF
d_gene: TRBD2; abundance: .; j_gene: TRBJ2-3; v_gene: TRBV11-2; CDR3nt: TGTGCCAGCAGCCTTAGTCTAGCGGGAGGTTCAGATACGCAGTATTTT; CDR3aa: CASSLSLAGGSDTQYF
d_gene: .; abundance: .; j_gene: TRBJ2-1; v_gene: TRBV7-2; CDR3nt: TGTGCCAGCAGCTTCGACACCTACAATGAGCAGTTCTTC; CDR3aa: CASSFDTYNEQFF
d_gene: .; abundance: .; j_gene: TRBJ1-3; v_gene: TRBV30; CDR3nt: TGTGCCTGGAGTGTAGGAGGATCTGGAAACACCATATATTTT; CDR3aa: CAWSVGGSGNTIYF
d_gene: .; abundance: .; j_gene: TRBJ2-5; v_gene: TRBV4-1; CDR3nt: TGCGCCAGCAGCCAGGGCCTCCAAGAGACCCAGTACTTC; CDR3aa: CASSQGLQETQYF
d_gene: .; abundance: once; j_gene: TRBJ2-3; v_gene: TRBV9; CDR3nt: TGTGCCAGCAGCGTAGGAGGGTCGGTTAAGGGCACAGATACGCAGTATTTT; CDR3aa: CASSVGGSVKGTDTQYF
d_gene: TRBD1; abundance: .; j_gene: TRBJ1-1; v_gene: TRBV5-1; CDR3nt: TGCGCCAGCAGCTCTGGGGGACAGGGGGTCACTGAAGCTTTCTTT; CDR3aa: CASSSGGQGVTEAFF
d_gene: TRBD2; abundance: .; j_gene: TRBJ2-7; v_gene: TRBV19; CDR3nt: TGTGCCAGTAGTATAGAAGCACCGGGGCCATCGGGAGGCTACGAGCAGTACTTC; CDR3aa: CASSIEAPGPSGGYEQYF
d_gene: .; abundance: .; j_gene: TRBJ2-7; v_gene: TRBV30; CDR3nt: TGTGCCTGGAGTCGGGGGTACGAGCAGTACTTC; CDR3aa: CAWSRGYEQYF
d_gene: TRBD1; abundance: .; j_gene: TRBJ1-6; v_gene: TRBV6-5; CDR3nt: TGTGCCAGCAGTTTGGGACAGGTCTCACCCCTCCACTTT; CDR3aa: CASSLGQVSPLHF
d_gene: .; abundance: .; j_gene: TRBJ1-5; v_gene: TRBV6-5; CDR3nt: TGTGCCAGCAGCGACAGAAGCAATCAGCCCCAGCATTTT; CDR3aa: CASSDRSNQPQHF
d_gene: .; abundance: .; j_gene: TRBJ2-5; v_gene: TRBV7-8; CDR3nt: TGTGCCAGCAGCCTCTCTGGGGAGCAGTACTTC; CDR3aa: CASSLSGEQYF
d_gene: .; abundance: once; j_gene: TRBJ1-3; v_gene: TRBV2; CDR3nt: TGTGCCAGCAGTGAACTCGTAGGAAACACCATATATTTT; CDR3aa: CASSELVGNTIYF
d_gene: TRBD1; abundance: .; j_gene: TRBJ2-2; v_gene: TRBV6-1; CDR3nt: TGTGCCAGCAGTGCTGGGACAGGGGATACCGGGGAGCTGTTTTTT; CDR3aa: CASSAGTGDTGELFF
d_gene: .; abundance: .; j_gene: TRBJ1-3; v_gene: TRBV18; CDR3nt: TGTGCCAGCTCACCGACCCAGCAGGGTATGCACACCATATATTTT; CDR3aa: CASSPTQQGMHTIYF
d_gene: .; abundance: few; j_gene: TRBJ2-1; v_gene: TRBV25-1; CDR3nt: TGTGCCAGCAGTGACAGAGGTGAGCAGTTCTTC; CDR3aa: CASSDRGEQFF
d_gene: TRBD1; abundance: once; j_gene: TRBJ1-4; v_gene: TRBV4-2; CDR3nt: TGTGCCAGCAGCCTCAGACAGGGGTCTGCAACTAATGAAAAACTGTTTTTT; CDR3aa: CASSLRQGSATNEKLFF
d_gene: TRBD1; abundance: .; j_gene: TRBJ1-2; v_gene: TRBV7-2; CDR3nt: TGTGCCAGCAGCAGCGACCGGGACAGCTTCTATGGCTACACCTTC; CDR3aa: CASSSDRDSFYGYTF
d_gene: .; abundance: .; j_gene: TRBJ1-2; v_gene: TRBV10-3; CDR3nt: TGTGCCATCAGTGAGCCAGATCCGGGACAAACTCGTAACTATGGCTACACCTTC; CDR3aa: CAISEPDPGQTRNYGYTF
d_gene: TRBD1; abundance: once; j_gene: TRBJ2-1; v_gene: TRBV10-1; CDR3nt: TGCGCCAGCAGCCGGACAGGGAGCAATGAGCAGTTCTTC; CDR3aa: CASSRTGSNEQFF
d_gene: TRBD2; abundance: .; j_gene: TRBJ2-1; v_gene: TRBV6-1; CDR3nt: TGTGCCAGCAGTACGGGACTAGCAGCGATGAATGAGCAGTTCTTC; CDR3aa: CASSTGLAAMNEQFF
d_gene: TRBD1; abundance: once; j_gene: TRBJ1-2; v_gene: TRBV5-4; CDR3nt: TGTGCCAGCAGCTCATCTTGGACAGGGGCTAACTATGGCTACACCTTC; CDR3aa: CASSSSWTGANYGYTF
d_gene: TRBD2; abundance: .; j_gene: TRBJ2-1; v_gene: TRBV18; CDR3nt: TGTGCCAGCTCACCCGGACTAGTAAATGCTGAGCAGTTCTTC; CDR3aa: CASSPGLVNAEQFF
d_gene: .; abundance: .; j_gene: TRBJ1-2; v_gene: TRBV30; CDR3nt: TGTGCCTGGAAAAGGGGGGGCGGCTACACCTTC; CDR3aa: CAWKRGGGYTF
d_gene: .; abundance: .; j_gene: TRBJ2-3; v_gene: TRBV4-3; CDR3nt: TGCGCCAGCAGCCAAGTGGCTGCTAGCACAGATACGCAGTATTTT; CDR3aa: CASSQVAASTDTQYF